The TCR beta chain described here comes from a study of CD4 and CD8 cells across lung adenocarcinoma regions. Germline assignment: CDR1 MNHEY and CDR2 SMNVEV (reference sequence). Trimming removed 7 bases at V and 13 bases at J, with 26 bases between. The CDR3 has 15 amino acids. One entry per CDR3 protein, called by TCRdb with MiXCR from the PCR reads. The sample holds under 2,000 distinct CDR3 sequences, around two thirds seen once. The receptor was isolated from a female donor with lung adenocarcinoma. The CD4 and CD8 labels of this study may be unreliable. The sequenced sample was CD4+ T cells from the margin of a lung tumor. The V call is TRBV27, the J call TRBJ2-4, with D perhaps TRBD2 (6 bases). The CDR3: CASTNLGGEGDTQYF. The CDR3 region has the DNA TGTGCCAGCACCAACCTCGGCGGGGAAGGAGACACCCAGTACTTC.